The 9 T cell receptor beta chains below were found in one sample sequenced in a study of cytomegalovirus exposure and HLA in healthy donors (dated by TCRdb to 2015 to 2018). Receptor libraries were prepared by the immunoSEQ multiplex PCR assay. Not all clones reach the TCRdb copy of this immuneACCESS table, which keeps in-frame sequences only. Checked studies attribute under half of the gap to unresolved V genes and leave the rest unexplained. In this sample the table shows about 170,000 clones, around nine tenths of which occur a single time. Roughly 2.6% of the sample lies in the top ten. The material sequenced was PBMCs. All receptors come from a man between 18 and 35 years old in good health and CMV-seropositive.

The chain carries TRBV4-1 and TRBJ1-6; TRBD1 is a possible D gene (6 bases). The CDR3 covers 16 residues. V shed 0 bases and J shed 10 bases, with 16 bases lying between them. Looked up from germline, CDR1 is MGHRA and CDR2 is YSYEKL. The CDR3 here is CASSQEVGGEVSPLHF. The CDR3 coding sequence is TGCGCCAGCAGCCAAGAAGTAGGGGGGGAAGTCTCACCCCTCCACTTT.

V is TRBV4-3 and J is TRBJ2-4, with a tentative D call TRBD1 (5 bases). Trimming stripped 0 bases from V and 0 bases from J, with 15 bases between. The CDR3 has 18 amino acids. CDR1 is LGHNA, CDR2 YSLEER, per germline. The DNA for the CDR3 is TGCGCCAGCAGCCAAGACGTCGACAGACCTCTAGCCAAAAACATTCAGTACTTC. Encoded protein: CASSQDVDRPLAKNIQYF.

The V and J genes are TRBV18 and TRBJ1-2, with D uncertain. CDR1 KGHSH and CDR2 LQKENI come from the germline V gene. V lost 3 bases and J 8 bases, leaving 13 bases between the germline ends. The CDR3 sequence is 13 residues long. The CDR3, as DNA: TGTGCCAGCTCACCGACCGACGGCGGGGGCTACACCTTC. Protein product: CASSPTDGGGYTF. The variable domain in full, completed from reference TRBV18 and TRBJ1-2, reads NAGVMQNPRHLVRRRGQEARLRCSPMKGHSHVYWYRQLPEEGLKFMVYLQKENIIDESGMPKERFSAEFPKEGPSILRIQQVVRGDSAAYFCASSPTDGGGYTFGSGTRLTVV.

The V call is TRBV4-1, the J call TRBJ1-6, with D possibly being TRBD1 (5 bases). CDR3 length equals 16 residues. Germline values: CDR1 MGHRA, CDR2 YSYEKL. V was clipped by 0 bases and J by 5 bases, with 11 bases between them. The CDR3 loop reads CASSQEWGGNNSPLHF. The CDR3 DNA follows: TGCGCCAGCAGCCAAGAATGGGGGGGAAATAATTCACCCCTCCACTTT.

The chain joins TRBV19 to TRBJ1-1; D gene unclear. V shed 3 bases and J shed 8 bases, with 10 bases lying between them. The CDR3 is 12 residues long. From germline, CDR1 is LNHDA and CDR2 SQIVND (reference sequence). In nucleotides, the CDR3 is TGTGCCAGTAGTATCACACCGGGGGAAGCTTTCTTT. This sequence encodes CASSITPGEAFF.

The chain couples TRBV6-1 to TRBJ1-1; D is perhaps TRBD1 (5 bases). Trimming shortened V by 7 bases and J by 0 bases, and 12 bases separated the two germline ends. Germline V gene data show CDR1 as MNHNS and CDR2 as SASEGT. The CDR3 extends over 14 amino acids. The DNA of the CDR3 is TGTGCCAGCACCCACACGACAGTGAACACTGAAGCTTTCTTT. The encoded protein is CASTHTTVNTEAFF.

The chain carries TRBV5-6 and TRBJ2-5; 8 bases map to TRBD1. Germline values: CDR1 SGHDT, CDR2 YYEEEE. The trim removed 2 bases at V and 6 bases at J, leaving 9 bases unmatched. This CDR3 is 15 amino acids long. This chain's CDR3 is CASSFPRQGLKTQYF. The CDR3 coding sequence is TGTGCCAGCAGCTTTCCGCGACAGGGGTTGAAGACCCAGTACTTC.

The gene calls are TRBV4-3 and TRBJ1-1; TRBD1 matches 7 bases. Trimming removed 3 bases from V and 11 bases from J; junction bases left unmatched: 12. This CDR3 has 14 amino acids. Germline V gene sequence: CDR1 LGHNA, CDR2 YSLEER. CDR3 sequence reads: CASSHRDSRYGAFF. The DNA of the CDR3 is TGCGCCAGCAGCCATCGGGACAGCCGCTACGGTGCTTTCTTT.

The genes are TRBV4-2 and TRBJ2-7; D is unclear. Germline CDR1 and CDR2: LGHNA and YNFKEQ. Trimming removed 4 bases at V and 3 bases at J, with 13 bases between. This CDR3 has 14 residues. The CDR3, as DNA: TGTGCCAGCAGCCCTGACACGTACGGCTACGAGCAGTACTTC. This sequence encodes CASSPDTYGYEQYF.